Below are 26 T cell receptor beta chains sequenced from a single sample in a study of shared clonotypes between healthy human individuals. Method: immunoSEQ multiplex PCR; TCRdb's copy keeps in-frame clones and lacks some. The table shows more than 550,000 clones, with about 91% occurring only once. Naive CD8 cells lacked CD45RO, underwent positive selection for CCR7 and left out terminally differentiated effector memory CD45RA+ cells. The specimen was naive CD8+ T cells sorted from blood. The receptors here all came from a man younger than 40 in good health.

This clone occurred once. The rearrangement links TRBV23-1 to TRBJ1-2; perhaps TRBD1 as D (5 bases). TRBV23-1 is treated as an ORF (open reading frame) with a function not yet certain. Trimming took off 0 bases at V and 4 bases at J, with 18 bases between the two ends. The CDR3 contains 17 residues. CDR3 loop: CASSQSRTSMVLYGYTF. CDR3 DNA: TGCGCCAGCAGTCAATCTCGGACATCTATGGTGCTCTATGGCTACACCTTC.

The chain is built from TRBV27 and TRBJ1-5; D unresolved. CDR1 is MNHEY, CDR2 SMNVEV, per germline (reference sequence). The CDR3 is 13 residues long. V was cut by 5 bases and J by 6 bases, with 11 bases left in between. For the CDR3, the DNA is TGTGCCAGCAGTCCCCATTGGGGTCAGCCCCAGCATTTT. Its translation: CASSPHWGQPQHF.

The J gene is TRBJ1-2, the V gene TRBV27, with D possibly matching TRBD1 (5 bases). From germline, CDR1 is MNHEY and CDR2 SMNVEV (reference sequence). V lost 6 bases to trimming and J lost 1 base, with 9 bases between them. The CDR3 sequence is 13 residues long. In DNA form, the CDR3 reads TGTGCCAGCAGCCTGGGACTTAACTATGGCTACACCTTC. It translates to CASSLGLNYGYTF.

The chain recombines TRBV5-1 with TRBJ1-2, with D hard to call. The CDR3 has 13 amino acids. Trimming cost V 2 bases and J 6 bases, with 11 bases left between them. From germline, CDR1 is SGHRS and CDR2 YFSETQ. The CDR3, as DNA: TGCGCCAGCAGCTTTACAGAAACCCATGGCTACACCTTC. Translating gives CASSFTETHGYTF.

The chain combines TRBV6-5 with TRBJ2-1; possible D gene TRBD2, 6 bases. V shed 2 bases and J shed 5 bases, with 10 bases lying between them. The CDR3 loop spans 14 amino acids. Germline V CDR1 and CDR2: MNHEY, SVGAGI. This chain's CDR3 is CASSYALANNEQFF. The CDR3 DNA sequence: TGTGCCAGCAGTTACGCGCTAGCGAACAATGAGCAGTTCTTC.

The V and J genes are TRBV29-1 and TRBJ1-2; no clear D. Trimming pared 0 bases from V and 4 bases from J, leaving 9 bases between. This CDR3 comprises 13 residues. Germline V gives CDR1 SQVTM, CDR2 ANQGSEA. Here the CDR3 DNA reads TGCAGCGTTGAAGAAGGCTTCCTCTATGGCTACACCTTC. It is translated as CSVEEGFLYGYTF.

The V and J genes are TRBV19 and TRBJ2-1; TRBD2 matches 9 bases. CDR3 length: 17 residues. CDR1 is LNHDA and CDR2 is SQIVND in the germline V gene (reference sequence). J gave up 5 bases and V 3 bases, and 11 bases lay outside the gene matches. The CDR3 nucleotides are TGTGCCAGTAGTATTTGGGGTGGCGGGAGGGCCAACAATGAGCAGTTCTTC. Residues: CASSIWGGGRANNEQFF. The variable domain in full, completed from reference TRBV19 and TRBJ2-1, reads DGGITQSPKYLFRKEGQNVTLSCEQNLNHDAMYWYRQDPGQGLRLIYYSQIVNDFQKGDIAEGYSVSREKKESFPLTVTSAQKNPTAFYLCASSIWGGGRANNEQFFGPGTRLTVL.

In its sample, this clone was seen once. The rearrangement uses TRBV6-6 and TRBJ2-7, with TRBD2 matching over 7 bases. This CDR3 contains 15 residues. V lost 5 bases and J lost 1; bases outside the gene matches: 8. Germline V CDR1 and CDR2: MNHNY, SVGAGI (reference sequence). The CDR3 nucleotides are TGTGCCAGCAGTCGACGGGAGGCCGGGTCCTACGAGCAGTACTTC. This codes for CASSRREAGSYEQYF.

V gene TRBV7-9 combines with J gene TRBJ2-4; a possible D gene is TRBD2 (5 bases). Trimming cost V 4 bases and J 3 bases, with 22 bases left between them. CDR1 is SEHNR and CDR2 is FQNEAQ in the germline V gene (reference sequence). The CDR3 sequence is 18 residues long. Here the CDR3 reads CASSSLPGEGWVKNIQYF. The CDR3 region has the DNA TGTGCCAGCAGCTCCCTCCCAGGCGAGGGCTGGGTCAAAAACATTCAGTACTTC.

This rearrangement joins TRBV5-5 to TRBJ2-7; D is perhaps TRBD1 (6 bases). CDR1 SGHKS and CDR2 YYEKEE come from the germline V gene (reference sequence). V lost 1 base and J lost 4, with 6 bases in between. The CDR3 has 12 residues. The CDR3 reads CASSLQGYEQYF. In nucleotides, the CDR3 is TGTGCCAGCAGCTTGCAGGGGTACGAGCAGTACTTC.

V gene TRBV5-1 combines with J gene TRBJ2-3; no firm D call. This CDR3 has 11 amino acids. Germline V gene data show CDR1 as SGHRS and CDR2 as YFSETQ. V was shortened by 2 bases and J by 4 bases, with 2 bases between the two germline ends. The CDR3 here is CASSFADTQYF. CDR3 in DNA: TGCGCCAGCAGCTTCGCAGATACGCAGTATTTT. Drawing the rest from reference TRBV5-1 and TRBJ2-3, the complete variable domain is KAGVTQTPRYLIKTRGQQVTLSCSPISGHRSVSWYQQTPGQGLQFLFEYFSETQRNKGNFPGRFSGRQFSNSRSEMNVSTLELGDSALYLCASSFADTQYFGPGTRLTVL.

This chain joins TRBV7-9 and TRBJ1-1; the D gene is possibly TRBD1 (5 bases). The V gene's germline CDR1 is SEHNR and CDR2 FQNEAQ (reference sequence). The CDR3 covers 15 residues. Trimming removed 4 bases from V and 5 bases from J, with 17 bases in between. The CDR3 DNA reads TGTGCCAGCAGCTCCCCCGTCGGGGGAAATACTGAAGCTTTCTTT. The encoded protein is CASSSPVGGNTEAFF.

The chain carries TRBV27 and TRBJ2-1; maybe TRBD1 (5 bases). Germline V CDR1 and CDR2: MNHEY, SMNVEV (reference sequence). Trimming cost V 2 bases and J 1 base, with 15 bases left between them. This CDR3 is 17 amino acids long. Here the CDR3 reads CASSLAWGRSSYNEQFF. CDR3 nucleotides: TGTGCCAGCAGTTTAGCCTGGGGCCGGAGTTCCTACAATGAGCAGTTCTTC.

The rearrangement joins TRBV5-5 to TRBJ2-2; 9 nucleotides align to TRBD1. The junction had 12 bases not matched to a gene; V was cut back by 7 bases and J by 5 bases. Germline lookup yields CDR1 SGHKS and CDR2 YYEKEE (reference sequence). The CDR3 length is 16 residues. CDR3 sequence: CASEDPVQGATGELFF. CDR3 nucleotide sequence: TGTGCCAGCGAGGACCCCGTACAGGGGGCTACCGGGGAGCTGTTTTTT.

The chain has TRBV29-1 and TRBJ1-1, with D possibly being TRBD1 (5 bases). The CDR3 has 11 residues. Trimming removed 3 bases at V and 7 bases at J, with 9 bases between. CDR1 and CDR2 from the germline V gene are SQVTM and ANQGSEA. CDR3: CSVEGVSEAFF. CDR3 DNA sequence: TGCAGCGTTGAGGGGGTTAGTGAAGCTTTCTTT. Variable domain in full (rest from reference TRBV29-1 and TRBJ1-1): SAVISQKPSRDICQRGTSLTIQCQVDSQVTMMFWYRQQPGQSLTLIATANQGSEATYESGFVIDKFPISRPNLTFSTLTVSNMSPEDSSIYLCSVEGVSEAFFGQGTRLTVV.

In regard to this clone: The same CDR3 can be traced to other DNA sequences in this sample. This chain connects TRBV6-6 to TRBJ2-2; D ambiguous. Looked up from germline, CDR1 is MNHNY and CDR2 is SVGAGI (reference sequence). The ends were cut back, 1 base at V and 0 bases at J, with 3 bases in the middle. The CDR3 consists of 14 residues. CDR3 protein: CASSYLANTGELFF. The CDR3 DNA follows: TGTGCCAGCAGTTACTTAGCGAACACCGGGGAGCTGTTTTTT.

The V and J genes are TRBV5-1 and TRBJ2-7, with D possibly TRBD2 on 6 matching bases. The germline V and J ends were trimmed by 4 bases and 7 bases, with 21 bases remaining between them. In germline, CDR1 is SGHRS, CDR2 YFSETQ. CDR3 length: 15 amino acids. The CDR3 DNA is TGCGCCAGCAGCCTCCTCTCCGGGAGAGATGAAGAGCAGTACTTC. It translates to CASSLLSGRDEEQYF.

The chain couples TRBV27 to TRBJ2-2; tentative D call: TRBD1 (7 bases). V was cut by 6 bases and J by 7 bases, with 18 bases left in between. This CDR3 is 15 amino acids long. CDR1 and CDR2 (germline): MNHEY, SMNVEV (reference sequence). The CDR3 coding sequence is TGTGCCAGCAGCCCCCCAGGGGGGTTTAGCGGGGAGCTGTTTTTT. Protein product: CASSPPGGFSGELFF.

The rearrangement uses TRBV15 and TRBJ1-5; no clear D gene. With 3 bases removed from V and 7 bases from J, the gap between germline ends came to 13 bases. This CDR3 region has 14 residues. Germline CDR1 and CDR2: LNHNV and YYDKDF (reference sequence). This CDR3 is CATSSGFAGQPQHF. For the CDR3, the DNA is TGTGCCACCAGCAGTGGTTTTGCAGGACAGCCCCAGCATTTT. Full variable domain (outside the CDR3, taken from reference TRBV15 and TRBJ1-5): DAMVIQNPRYQVTQFGKPVTLSCSQTLNHNVMYWYQQKSSQAPKLLFHYYDKDFNNEADTPDNFQSRRPNTSFCFLDIRSPGLGDTAMYLCATSSGFAGQPQHFGDGTRLSIL.

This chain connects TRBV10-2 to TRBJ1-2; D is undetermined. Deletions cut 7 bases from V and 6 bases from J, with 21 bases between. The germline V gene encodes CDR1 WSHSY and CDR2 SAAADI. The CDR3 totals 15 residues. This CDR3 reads CASTQFGTQNDGYTF. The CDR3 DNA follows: TGCGCCAGCACCCAATTTGGCACCCAGAACGATGGCTACACCTTC.

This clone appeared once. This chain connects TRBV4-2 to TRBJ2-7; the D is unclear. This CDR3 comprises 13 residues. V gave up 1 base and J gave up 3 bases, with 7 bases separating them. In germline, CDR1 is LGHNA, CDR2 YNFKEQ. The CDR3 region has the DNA TGTGCCAGCAGCCAAGGTCGGAACTACGAGCAGTACTTC. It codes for CASSQGRNYEQYF.

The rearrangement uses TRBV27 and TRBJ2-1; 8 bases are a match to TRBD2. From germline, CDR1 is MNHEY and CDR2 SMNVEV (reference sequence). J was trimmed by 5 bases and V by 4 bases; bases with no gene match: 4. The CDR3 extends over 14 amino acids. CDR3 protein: CASSSGGVHNEQFF. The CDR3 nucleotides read TGTGCCAGCAGTTCGGGGGGGGTACACAATGAGCAGTTCTTC.

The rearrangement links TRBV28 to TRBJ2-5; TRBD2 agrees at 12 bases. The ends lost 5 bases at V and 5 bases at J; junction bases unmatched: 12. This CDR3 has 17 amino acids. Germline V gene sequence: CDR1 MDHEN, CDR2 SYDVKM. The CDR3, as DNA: TGTGCCAGCAGTCCCGGACTAGCGGGATCGGGGGTGGAGACCCAGTACTTC. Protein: CASSPGLAGSGVETQYF.

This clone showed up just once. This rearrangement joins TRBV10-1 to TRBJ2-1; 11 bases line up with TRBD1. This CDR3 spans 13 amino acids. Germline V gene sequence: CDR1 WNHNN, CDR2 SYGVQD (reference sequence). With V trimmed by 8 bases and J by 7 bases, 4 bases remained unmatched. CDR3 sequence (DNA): TGCGCCAGCGAAGGGACAGGGGGGAATGAGCAGTTCTTC. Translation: CASEGTGGNEQFF.

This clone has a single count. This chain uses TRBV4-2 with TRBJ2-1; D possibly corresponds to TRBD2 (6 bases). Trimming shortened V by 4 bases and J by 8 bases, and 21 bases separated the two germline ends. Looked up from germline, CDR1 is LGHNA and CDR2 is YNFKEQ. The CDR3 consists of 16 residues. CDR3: CASSPTGGGGSDEQFF. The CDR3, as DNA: TGTGCCAGCAGCCCCACCGGGGGAGGAGGTTCTGATGAGCAGTTCTTC.

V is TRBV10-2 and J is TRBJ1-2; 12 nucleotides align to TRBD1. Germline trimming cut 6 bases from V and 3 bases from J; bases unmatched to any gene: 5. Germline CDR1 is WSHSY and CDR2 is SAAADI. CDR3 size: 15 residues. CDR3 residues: CASRGGTGGDYGYTF. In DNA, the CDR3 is TGCGCCAGCAGGGGGGGGACAGGGGGCGACTATGGCTACACCTTC.